This T cell receptor (beta chain) emerged from a study of Graves' ophthalmopathy and Graves' hyperthyroidism. Study-wide findings and caveats: Classification of ophthalmopathy versus stable hyperthyroidism by a 13-signature model yielded approximately 90% sensitivity and 75% to 84% specificity. This model predicted ophthalmopathy progression (sensitivity around 71%, specificity about 72%). Blood was where most expanded thyroid clonotypes above 0.001 frequency also turned up.

This clonotype was picked up many times. Its target is unknown. TCR beta CDR3 regions were amplified from RNA transcripts. A first-round RT-PCR used HTBI primers, followed by a second-round multiplex PCR. TCRdb used MiXCR to reprocess the multiplex PCR reads, holding one entry per CDR3 protein. The sample carries roughly 160,000 distinct CDR3 sequences, around two fifths recorded once. This CDR3 comprises 14 residues. Between the trimmed V and J ends, which lost 5 bases and 0 bases, there was a span of 7 bases. The rearrangement links TRBV12-3 or TRBV12-4 to TRBJ1-4; possible D gene TRBD1, 6 bases. This receptor was taken from a woman in her 40s with Graves' ophthalmopathy. The sample consisted of peripheral blood. CDR3 bases: TGTGCCAGCAGTCGGACAGCAACTAATGAAAAACTGTTTTTT. Protein product: CASSRTATNEKLFF.